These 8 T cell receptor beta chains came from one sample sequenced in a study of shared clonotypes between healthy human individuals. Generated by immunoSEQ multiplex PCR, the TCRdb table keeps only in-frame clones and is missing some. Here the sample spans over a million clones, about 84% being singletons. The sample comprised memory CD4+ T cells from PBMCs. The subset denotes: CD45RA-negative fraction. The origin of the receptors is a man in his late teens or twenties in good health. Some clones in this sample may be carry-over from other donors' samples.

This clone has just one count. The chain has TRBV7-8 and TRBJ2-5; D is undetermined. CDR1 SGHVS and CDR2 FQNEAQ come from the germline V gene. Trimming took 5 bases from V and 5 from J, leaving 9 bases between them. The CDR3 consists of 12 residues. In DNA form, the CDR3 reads TGTGCCAGCAGCGCCCCTGAGGAGACCCAGTACTTC. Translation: CASSAPEETQYF.

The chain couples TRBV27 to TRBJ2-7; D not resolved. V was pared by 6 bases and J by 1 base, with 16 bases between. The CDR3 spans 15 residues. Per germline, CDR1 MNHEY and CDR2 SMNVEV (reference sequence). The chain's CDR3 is CASSPDSFRSYEQYF. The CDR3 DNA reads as TGTGCCAGCAGCCCCGATTCCTTTCGTTCCTACGAGCAGTACTTC.

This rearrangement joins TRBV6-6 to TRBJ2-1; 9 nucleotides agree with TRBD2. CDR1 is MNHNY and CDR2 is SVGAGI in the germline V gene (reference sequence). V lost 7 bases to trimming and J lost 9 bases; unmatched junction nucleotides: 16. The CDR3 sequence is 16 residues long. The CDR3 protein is CASTRGEASGNTEQFF. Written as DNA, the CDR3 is TGTGCCAGCACCAGAGGGGAAGCTAGCGGGAATACTGAGCAGTTCTTC.

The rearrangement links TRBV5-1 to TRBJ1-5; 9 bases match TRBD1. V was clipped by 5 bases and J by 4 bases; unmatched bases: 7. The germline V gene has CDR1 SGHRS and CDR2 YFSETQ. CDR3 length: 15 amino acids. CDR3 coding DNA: TGCGCCAGCAGTCCGACGGGGACAGGGAATCAGCCCCAGCATTTT. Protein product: CASSPTGTGNQPQHF.

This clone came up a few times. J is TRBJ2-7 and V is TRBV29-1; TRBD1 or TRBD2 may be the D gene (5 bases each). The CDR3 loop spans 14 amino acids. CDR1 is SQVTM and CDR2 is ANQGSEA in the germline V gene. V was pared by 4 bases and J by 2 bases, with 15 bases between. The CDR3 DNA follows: TGCAGCGTTGTATGGGGTGGGACGGCCTACGAGCAGTACTTC. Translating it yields CSVVWGGTAYEQYF.

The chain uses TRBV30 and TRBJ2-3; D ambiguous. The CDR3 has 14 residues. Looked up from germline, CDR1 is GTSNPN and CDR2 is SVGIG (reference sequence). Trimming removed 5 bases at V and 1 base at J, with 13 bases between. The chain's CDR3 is CAWGTGWGTDTQYF. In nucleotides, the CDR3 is TGTGCCTGGGGAACCGGGTGGGGCACAGATACGCAGTATTTT.

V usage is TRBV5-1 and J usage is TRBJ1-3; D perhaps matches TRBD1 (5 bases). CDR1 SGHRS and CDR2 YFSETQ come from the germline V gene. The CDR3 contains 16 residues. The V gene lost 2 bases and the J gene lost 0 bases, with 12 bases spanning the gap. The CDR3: CASSFREAYSGNTIYF. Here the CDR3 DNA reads TGCGCCAGCAGCTTCAGGGAGGCTTACTCTGGAAACACCATATATTTT.

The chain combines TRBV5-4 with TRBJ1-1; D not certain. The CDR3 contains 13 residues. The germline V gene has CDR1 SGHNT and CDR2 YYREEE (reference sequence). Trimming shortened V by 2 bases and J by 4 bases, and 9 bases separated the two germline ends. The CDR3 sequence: CASSLLGSTEAFF. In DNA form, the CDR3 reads TGTGCCAGCAGCTTACTCGGATCCACTGAAGCTTTCTTT.